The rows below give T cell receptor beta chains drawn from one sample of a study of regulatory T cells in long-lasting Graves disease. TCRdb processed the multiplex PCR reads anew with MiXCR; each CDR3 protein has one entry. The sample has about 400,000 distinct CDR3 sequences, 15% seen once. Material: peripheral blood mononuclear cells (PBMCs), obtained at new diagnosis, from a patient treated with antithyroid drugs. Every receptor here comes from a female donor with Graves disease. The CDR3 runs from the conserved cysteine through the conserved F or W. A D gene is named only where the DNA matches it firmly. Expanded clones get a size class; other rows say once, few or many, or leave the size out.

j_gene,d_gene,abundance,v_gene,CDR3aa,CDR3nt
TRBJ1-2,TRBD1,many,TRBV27,CASSGQGALYGYTF,TGTGCCAGCAGCGGCCAGGGGGCTCTCTATGGCTACACCTTC
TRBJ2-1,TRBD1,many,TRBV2,CANSRQGAVSYNEQFF,TGTGCCAACTCGAGACAGGGGGCGGTATCCTACAATGAGCAGTTCTTC
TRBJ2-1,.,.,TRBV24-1,CATSDLGEQFF,TGTGCCACCAGTGATTTGGGTGAGCAGTTCTTC
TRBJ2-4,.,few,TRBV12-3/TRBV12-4,CASTSPVAKNIQYF,TGTGCCAGCACTTCCCCAGTAGCCAAAAACATTCAGTACTTC
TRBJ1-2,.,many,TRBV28,CASTRAANYGYTF,TGTGCCAGCACCCGGGCCGCAAACTATGGCTACACCTTC
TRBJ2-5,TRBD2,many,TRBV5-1,CASSLDAGGEKTQYF,TGCGCCAGCAGCTTAGACGCGGGGGGCGAGAAGACCCAGTACTTC
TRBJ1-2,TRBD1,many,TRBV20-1,CSARGQGRNYGYTF,TGCAGTGCTAGGGGACAGGGAAGGAACTATGGCTACACCTTC
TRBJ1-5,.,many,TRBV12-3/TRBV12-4,CASSLEVNNQPQHF,TGTGCCAGCAGTTTAGAGGTTAATAATCAGCCCCAGCATTTT
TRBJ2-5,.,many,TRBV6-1,CASSDYRDNLRETQYF,TGTGCCAGCAGTGATTATCGAGACAATCTTCGGGAGACCCAGTACTTC
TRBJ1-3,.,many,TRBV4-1,CASSQEYSGNTIYF,TGCGCCAGCAGCCAAGAATATTCTGGAAACACCATATATTTT
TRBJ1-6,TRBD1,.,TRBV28,CASSFLDRSSYNSPLHF,TGTGCCAGCAGTTTCCTGGACAGGAGCTCCTATAATTCACCCCTCCACTTT
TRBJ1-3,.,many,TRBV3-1,CASSQDTLGNTIYF,TGTGCCAGCAGCCAAGATACCCTCGGAAACACCATATATTTT
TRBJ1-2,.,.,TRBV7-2,CASSSQDLNYGYTF,TGTGCCAGCAGCTCCCAGGACCTAAACTATGGCTACACCTTC
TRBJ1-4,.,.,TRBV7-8,CASSSRDGSEKLFF,TGTGCTAGCAGCTCAAGGGATGGTAGTGAAAAACTGTTTTTT
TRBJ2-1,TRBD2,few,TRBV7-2,CASSYSGSPHNEQFF,TGTGCCAGCAGTTATAGCGGGAGCCCCCACAATGAGCAGTTCTTC
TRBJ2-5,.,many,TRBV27,CASNSLGRLQETQYF,TGTGCCAGCAATTCCCTGGGACGTCTCCAAGAGACCCAGTACTTC
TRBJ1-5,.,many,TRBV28,CASSPSRAWGQPQHF,TGTGCCAGCAGCCCTTCTCGGGCCTGGGGACAGCCCCAGCATTTT
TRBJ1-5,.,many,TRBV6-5,CASSYNHDNQPQHF,TGTGCCAGCAGTTACAATCACGACAATCAGCCCCAGCATTTT
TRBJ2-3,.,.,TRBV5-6,CASSLYRRGSTDTQYF,TGTGCCAGCAGCCTGTATAGGAGGGGGAGCACAGATACGCAGTATTTT
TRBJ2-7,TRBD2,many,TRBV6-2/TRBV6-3,CASVSQPSGRFEQYF,TGTGCCAGCGTATCTCAGCCTAGCGGGAGGTTCGAGCAGTACTTC
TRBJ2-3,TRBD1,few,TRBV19,CASSIPQGAQDTQYF,TGTGCCAGTAGTATCCCACAGGGGGCGCAAGATACGCAGTATTTT
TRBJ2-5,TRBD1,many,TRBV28,CASSFSGQGAKTQYF,TGTGCCAGCAGTTTCTCAGGGCAGGGGGCAAAGACCCAGTACTTC
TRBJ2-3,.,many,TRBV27,CASRRESITDTQYF,TGTGCCAGCAGACGGGAGAGCATCACAGATACGCAATATTTT
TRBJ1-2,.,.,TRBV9,CASSVSAGTYGYTF,TGTGCCAGCAGCGTATCGGCAGGGACCTATGGCTACACCTTC
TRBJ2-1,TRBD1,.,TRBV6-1,CASSRRGLQFF,TGTGCCAGCAGTCGAAGGGGGCTACAGTTCTTC
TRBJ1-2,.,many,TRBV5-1,CASSRLPQGGEDTF,TGCGCCAGCAGCCGACTACCCCAAGGAGGGGAGGACACCTTC
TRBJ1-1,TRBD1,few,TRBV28,CASSAGTVGTEAFF,TGTGCCAGCAGTGCCGGGACAGTCGGGACTGAAGCTTTCTTT
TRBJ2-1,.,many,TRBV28,CASSFFVQGGSEQFF,TGTGCCAGCAGTTTTTTTGTACAGGGAGGGAGTGAGCAGTTCTTC
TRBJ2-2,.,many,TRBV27,CASSLTLTTVNTGELFF,TGTGCCAGCAGTTTAACCCTAACGACTGTTAACACCGGGGAGCTGTTTTTT
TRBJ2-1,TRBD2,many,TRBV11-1,CASSLALRGGTNEQFF,TGTGCCAGCAGCTTAGCCCTGCGGGGGGGCACCAATGAGCAGTTCTTC
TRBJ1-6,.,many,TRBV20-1,CSARERTAGYSPLHF,TGCAGTGCTAGAGAGCGGACCGCTGGGTATTCACCCCTCCACTTT